This T cell receptor beta chain was documented in a study of blood T cells in healthy people across ages. A J-beta primer mix and a sample-barcoded 5' primer were used in a second PCR of roughly 6 to 11 cycles. TCRdb fed the 5' RACE reads into MiXCR, producing one record per CDR3 protein. Of about 1.6 million distinct CDR3 sequences in the sample, around 36% were seen once. From germline, CDR1 is SEHNR and CDR2 FQNEAQ (reference sequence). Trimming took off 5 bases at V and 6 bases at J, with 13 bases between the two ends. The CDR3 has 14 residues. The sequence was obtained from a woman aged 30 to 39 in good health. The J gene is TRBJ1-4, the V gene TRBV7-9; D is unresolved. Sequencing input: blood. Here the CDR3 DNA reads TGTGCCAGCAGCGCGGCGGCAGCCTATGAAAAACTGTTTTTT. Translated, it gives CASSAAAAYEKLFF.